The T cell receptor beta chain described here comes from a study of beta chain features in type 1 diabetes. Overall study results and limits: Type 1 diabetes patients showed a moderate but significant shortening of TCRB CDR3s in all four CD4+ subsets.

The CDR3 extends over 14 amino acids. Germline loops: CDR1 SQVTM, CDR2 ANQGSEA. Trimming took off 7 bases at V and 1 base at J, with 13 bases between the two ends. The study reverse transcribed the entire isolated RNA, so it sequenced expressed TCRB transcripts. Profiled with immunoSEQ multiplex PCR; TCRdb holds only in-frame clones, not every one. The top ten hold 0.02% to 0.025% of the sample, which has hundreds of thousands of clones, 10% to 15% seen once. With respect to this clone: Its specificity is unknown.

This TCR derives from a man between 18 and 35 years old with type 1 diabetes. This chain links TRBV29-1 with TRBJ2-2; TRBD1 or TRBD2 may be the D gene (6 bases each). Sequenced: naive CD4+ T cells from blood. The CDR3 here is CSAAGHQNTGELFF. The CDR3 coding sequence is TGCAGCGCCGCGGGACATCAGAACACCGGGGAGCTGTTTTTT.